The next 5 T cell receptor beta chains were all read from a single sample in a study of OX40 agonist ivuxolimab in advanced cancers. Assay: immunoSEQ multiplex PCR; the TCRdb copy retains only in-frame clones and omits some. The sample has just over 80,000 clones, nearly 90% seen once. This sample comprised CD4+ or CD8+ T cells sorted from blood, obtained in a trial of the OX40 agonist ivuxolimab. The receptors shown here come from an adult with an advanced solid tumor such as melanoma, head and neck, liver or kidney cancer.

The CDR3 spells CASSFRDGQPQHF. The CDR3 DNA reads TGTGCCAGCAGTTTCCGGGATGGTCAGCCCCAGCATTTT. J is TRBJ1-5 and V is TRBV27; D gene unclear. The CDR3 contains 13 residues. CDR1 and CDR2 from the germline V gene are MNHEY and SMNVEV (reference sequence). Trimming took off 3 bases at V and 6 bases at J, with 9 bases between the two ends.

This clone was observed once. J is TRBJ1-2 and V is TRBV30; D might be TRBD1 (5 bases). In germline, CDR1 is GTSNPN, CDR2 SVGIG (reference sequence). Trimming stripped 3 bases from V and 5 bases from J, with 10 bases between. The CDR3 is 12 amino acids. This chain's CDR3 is CAWSRVIYGYTF. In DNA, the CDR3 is TGTGCCTGGAGCAGGGTTATTTATGGCTACACCTTC.

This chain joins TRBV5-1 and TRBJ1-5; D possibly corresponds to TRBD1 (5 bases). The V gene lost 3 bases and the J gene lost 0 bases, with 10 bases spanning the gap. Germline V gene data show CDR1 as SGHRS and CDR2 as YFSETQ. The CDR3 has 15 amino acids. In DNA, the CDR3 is TGCGCCAGCAGCTGGGGCGGGGATAGCAATCAGCCCCAGCATTTT. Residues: CASSWGGDSNQPQHF.

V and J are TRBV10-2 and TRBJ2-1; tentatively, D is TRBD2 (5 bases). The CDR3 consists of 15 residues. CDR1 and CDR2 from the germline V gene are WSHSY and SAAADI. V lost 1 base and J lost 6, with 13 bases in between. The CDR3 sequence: CASSEWLASGNEQFF. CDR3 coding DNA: TGCGCCAGCAGTGAGTGGCTAGCCTCAGGCAATGAGCAGTTCTTC.

CDR3 in amino acids: CASTSGYEQYF. In DNA, the CDR3 is TGTGCCAGTACCTCGGGCTACGAGCAGTACTTC. The J gene is TRBJ2-7, the V gene TRBV28; D is uncertain. V lost 9 bases, J lost 3 bases, and 9 bases lay in between. This CDR3 region has 11 residues. Germline values: CDR1 MDHEN, CDR2 SYDVKM.